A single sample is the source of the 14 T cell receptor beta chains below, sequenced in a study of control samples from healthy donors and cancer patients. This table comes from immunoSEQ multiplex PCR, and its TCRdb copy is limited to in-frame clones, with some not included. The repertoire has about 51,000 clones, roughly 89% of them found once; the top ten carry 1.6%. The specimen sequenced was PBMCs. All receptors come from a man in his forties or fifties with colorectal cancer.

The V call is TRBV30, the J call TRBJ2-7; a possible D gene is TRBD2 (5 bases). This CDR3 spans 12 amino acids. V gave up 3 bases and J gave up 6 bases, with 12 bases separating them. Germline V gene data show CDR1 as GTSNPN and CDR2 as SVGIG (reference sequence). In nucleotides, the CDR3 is TGTGCCTGGAGGAGGGTGGAGCGCGAGCAGTACTTC. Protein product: CAWRRVEREQYF.

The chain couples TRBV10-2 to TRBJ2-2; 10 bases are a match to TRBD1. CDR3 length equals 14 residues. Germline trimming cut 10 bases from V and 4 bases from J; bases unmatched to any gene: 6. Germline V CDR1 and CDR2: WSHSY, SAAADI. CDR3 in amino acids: CATLDRGSTGELFF. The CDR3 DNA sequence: TGCGCCACCTTGGACAGGGGGAGCACCGGGGAGCTGTTTTTT.

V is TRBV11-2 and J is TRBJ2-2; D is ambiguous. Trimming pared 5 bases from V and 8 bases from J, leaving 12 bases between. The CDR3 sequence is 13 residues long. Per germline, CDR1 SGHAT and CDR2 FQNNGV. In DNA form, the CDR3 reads TGTGCCAGCAGCCAAGCAGCCGGAGGGGAGCTGTTTTTT. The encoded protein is CASSQAAGGELFF.

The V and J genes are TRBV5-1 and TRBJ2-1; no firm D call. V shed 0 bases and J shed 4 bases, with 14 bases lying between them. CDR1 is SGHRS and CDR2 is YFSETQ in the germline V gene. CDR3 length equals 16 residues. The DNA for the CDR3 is TGCGCCAGCAGCTTGGAGGAACCAAGATTTTACAATGAGCAGTTCTTC. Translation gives CASSLEEPRFYNEQFF. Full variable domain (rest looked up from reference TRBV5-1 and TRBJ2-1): KAGVTQTPRYLIKTRGQQVTLSCSPISGHRSVSWYQQTPGQGLQFLFEYFSETQRNKGNFPGRFSGRQFSNSRSEMNVSTLELGDSALYLCASSLEEPRFYNEQFFGPGTRLTVL.

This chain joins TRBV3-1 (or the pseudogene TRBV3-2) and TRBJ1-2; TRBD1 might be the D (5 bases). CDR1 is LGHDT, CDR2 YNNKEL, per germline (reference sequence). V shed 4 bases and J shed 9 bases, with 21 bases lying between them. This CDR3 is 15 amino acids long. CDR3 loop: CASSPSMGQTHSYTF. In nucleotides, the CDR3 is TGTGCCAGCAGCCCCAGCATGGGGCAGACGCACAGCTACACCTTC.

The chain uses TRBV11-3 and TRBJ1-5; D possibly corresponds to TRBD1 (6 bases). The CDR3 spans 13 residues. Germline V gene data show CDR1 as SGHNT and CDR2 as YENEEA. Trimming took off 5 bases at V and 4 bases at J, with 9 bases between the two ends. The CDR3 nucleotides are TGTGCCAGCAGCGCGACAGGTAATCAGCCCCAGCATTTT. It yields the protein CASSATGNQPQHF.

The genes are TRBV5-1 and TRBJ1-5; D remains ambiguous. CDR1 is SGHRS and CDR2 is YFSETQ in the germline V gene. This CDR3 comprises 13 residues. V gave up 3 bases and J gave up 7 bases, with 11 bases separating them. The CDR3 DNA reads TGCGCCAGCAGCTCCGGCCGGGGACAGCCCCAGCATTTT. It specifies CASSSGRGQPQHF.

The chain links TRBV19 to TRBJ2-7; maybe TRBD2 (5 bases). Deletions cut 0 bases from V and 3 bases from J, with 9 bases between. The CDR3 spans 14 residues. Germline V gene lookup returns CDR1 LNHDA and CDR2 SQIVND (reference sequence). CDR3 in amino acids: CASSIEAANYEQYF. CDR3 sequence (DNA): TGTGCCAGTAGTATAGAAGCGGCTAACTACGAGCAGTACTTC. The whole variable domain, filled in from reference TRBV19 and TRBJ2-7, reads DGGITQSPKYLFRKEGQNVTLSCEQNLNHDAMYWYRQDPGQGLRLIYYSQIVNDFQKGDIAEGYSVSREKKESFPLTVTSAQKNPTAFYLCASSIEAANYEQYFGPGTRLTVT.

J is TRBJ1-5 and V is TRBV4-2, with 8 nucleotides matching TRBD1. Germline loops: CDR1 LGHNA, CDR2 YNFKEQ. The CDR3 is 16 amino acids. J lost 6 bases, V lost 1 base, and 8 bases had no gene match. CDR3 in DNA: TGTGCCAGCAGCCAAGTTGGACAGGGAGGGGGTCAGCCCCAGCATTTT. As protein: CASSQVGQGGGQPQHF.

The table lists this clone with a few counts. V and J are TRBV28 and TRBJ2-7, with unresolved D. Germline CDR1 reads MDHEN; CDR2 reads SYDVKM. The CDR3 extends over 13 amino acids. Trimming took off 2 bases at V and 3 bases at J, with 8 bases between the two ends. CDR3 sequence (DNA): TGTGCCAGCAGTTTAAGGGCTAGCTACGAGCAGTACTTC. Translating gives CASSLRASYEQYF.

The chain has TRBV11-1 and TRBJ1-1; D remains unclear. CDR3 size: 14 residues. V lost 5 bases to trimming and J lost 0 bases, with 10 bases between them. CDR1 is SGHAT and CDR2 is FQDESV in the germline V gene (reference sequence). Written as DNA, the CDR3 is TGTGCCAGCAGCCCTCGCGCCCTGAACACTGAAGCTTTCTTT. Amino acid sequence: CASSPRALNTEAFF.

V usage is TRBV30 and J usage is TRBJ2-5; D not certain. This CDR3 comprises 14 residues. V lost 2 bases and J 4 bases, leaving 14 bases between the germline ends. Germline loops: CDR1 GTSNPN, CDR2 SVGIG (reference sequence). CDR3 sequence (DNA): TGTGCCTGGAGTACCACAAAAATGAGAGAGACCCAGTACTTC. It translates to CAWSTTKMRETQYF. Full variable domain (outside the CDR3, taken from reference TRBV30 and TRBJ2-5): SQTIHQWPATLVQPVGSPLSLECTVEGTSNPNLYWYRQAAGRGLQLLFYSVGIGQISSEVPQNLSASRPQDRQFILSSKKLLLSDSGFYLCAWSTTKMRETQYFGPGTRLLVL.

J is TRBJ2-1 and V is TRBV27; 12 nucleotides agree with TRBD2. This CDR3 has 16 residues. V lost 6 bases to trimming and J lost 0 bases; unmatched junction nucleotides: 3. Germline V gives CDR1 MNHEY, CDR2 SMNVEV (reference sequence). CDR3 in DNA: TGTGCCAGCAGGAGGACTAGCGGGAACTCCTACAATGAGCAGTTCTTC. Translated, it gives CASRRTSGNSYNEQFF.

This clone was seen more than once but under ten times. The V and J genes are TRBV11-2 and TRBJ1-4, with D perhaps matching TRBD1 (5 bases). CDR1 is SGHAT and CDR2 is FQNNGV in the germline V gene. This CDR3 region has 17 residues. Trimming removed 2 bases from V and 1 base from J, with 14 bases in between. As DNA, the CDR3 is TGTGCCAGCAGCTTATTCCGGCTGGGGGTAACTAATGAAAAACTGTTTTTT. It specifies CASSLFRLGVTNEKLFF.